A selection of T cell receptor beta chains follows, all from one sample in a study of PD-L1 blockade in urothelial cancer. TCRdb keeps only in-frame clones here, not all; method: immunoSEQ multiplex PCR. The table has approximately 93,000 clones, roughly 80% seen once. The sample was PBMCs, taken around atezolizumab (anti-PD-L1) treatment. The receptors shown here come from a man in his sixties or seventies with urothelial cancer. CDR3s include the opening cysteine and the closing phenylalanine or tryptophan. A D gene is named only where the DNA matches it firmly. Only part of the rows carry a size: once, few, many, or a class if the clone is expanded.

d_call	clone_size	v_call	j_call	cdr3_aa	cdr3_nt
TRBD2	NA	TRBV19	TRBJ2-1	CASSVPSGRANYNEQFF	TGTGCCAGTAGTGTCCCTAGCGGGAGGGCCAACTACAATGAGCAGTTCTTC
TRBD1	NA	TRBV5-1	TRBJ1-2	CASSLSGRGNYGYTF	TGCGCCAGCAGCTTGAGTGGCAGGGGGAACTATGGCTACACCTTC
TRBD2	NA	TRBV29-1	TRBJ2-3	CSVGPPAASGHTDTQYF	TGCAGCGTTGGCCCCCCGGCGGCTAGCGGCCACACAGATACGCAGTATTTT
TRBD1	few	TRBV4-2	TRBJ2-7	CASSQGLGQGPHEQYF	TGTGCCAGCAGCCAAGGGCTAGGACAGGGCCCCCACGAGCAGTACTTC
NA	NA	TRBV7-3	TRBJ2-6	CASSLSSGVSGANVLTF	TGTGCCAGCAGCTTAAGTTCGGGAGTTTCTGGGGCCAACGTCCTGACTTTC
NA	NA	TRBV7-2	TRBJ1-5	CASSLVQFNQPQHF	TGTGCCAGCAGCTTAGTACAGTTTAATCAGCCCCAGCATTTT
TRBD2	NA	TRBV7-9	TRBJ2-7	CASSLGGSDTYEQYF	TGTGCCAGCAGCTTAGGCGGGAGCGACACCTACGAGCAGTACTTC
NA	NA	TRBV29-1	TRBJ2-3	CSVGEGTQYF	TGCAGCGTGGGTGAGGGAACGCAGTATTTT
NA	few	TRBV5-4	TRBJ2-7	CASSLTGNYEQYF	TGTGCCAGCAGCTTGACAGGGAACTACGAGCAGTACTTC
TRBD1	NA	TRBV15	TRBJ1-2	CATSVDRVDGYTF	TGTGCCACCAGCGTCGACAGGGTGGATGGCTACACCTTC
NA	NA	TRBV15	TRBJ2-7	CATSGLAYPYEQYF	TGTGCCACCAGTGGTCTGGCTTACCCCTACGAGCAGTACTTC
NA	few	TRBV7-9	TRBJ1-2	CASSLLRGSLGYTF	TGTGCCAGCAGCTTATTGCGGGGGTCATTGGGCTACACCTTC
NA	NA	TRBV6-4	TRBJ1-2	CASSDKENTYGYTF	TGTGCCAGCAGTGACAAGGAGAACACCTATGGCTACACCTTC
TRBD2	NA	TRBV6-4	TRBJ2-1	CASSLRLAGGRSEQFF	TGTGCCAGCAGCCTGCGACTAGCGGGGGGGAGGAGTGAGCAGTTCTTC
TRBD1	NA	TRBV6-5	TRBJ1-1	CASSYAQGETEAFF	TGTGCCAGCAGTTATGCACAGGGGGAAACTGAAGCTTTCTTT
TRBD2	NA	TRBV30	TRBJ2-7	CAWRRASGSSYEQYF	TGTGCCTGGAGACGGGCTAGCGGGAGTTCCTACGAGCAGTACTTC
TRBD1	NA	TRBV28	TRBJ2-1	CASNDRTGSNNEQFF	TGTGCCAGCAACGACCGGACAGGGAGCAACAATGAGCAGTTCTTC
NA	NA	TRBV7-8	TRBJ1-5	CASSLQGNQPQHF	TGTGCCAGCAGCTTACAGGGCAATCAGCCCCAGCATTTT
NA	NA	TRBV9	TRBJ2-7	CASSAGGTAYEQYF	TGTGCCAGCAGCGCCGGGGGTACAGCCTACGAGCAGTACTTC
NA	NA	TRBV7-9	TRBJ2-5	CASSLLAGRPQETQYF	TGTGCCAGCAGCTTACTGGCGGGGCGCCCCCAAGAGACCCAGTACTTC
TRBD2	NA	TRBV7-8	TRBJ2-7	CASSFSSGSKYEQYF	TGTGCCAGCAGCTTCTCTAGCGGGAGTAAATACGAGCAGTACTTC
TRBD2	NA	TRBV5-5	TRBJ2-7	CASSLALAGGSRYEQYF	TGTGCCAGCAGCTTGGCCCTAGCGGGAGGATCAAGATACGAGCAGTACTTC
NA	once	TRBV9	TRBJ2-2	CASSTGVAGLTGELFF	TGTGCCAGCAGCACCGGCGTGGCGGGGCTCACCGGGGAGCTGTTTTTT